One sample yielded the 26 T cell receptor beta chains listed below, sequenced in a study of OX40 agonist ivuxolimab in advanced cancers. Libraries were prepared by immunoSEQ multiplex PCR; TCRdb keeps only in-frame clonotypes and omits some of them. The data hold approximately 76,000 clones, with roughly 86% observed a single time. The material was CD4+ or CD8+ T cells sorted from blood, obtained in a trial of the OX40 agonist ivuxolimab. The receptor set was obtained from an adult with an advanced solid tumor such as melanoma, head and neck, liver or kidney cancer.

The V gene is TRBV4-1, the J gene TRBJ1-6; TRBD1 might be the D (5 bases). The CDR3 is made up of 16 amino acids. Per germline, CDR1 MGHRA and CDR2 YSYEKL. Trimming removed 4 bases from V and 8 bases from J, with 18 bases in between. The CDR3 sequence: CASSPTTGTFDSPLHF. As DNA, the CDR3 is TGCGCCAGCAGCCCGACTACCGGGACGTTTGATTCACCCCTCCACTTT.

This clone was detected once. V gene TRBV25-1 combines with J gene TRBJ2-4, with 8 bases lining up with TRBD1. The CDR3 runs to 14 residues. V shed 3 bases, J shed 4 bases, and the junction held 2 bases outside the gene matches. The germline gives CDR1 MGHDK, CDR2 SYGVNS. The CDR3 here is CASSETGAKNIQYF. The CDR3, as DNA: TGTGCCAGCAGTGAGACAGGGGCGAAAAACATTCAGTACTTC.

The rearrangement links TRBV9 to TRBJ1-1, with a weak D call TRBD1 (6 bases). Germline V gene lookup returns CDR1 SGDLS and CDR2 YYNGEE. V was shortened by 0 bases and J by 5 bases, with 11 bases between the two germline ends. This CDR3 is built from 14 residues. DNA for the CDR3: TGTGCCAGCAGCGTAGCAGGGGTAGGGACTGAAGCTTTCTTT. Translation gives CASSVAGVGTEAFF.

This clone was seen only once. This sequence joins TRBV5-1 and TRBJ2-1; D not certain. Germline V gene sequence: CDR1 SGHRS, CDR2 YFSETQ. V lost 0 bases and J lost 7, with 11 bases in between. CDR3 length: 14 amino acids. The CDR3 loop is CASSLGGELNEQFF. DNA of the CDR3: TGCGCCAGCAGCTTGGGCGGAGAGTTGAATGAGCAGTTCTTC.

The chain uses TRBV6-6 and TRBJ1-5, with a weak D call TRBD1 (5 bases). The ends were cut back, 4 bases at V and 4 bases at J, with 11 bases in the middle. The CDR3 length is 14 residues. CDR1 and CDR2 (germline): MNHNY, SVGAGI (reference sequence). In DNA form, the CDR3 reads TGTGCCAGCAGTTGGTCTGGGGGGAATCAGCCCCAGCATTTT. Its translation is CASSWSGGNQPQHF.

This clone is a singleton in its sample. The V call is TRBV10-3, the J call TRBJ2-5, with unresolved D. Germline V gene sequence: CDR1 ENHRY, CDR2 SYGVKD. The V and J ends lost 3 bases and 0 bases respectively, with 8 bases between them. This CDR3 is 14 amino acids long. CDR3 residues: CAISERADQETQYF. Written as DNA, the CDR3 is TGTGCCATCAGTGAAAGGGCAGACCAAGAGACCCAGTACTTC.

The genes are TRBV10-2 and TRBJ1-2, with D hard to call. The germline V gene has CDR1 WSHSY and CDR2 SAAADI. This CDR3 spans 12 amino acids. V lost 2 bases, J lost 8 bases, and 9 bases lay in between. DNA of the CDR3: TGCGCCAGCAGTGAGATCGGCTACGGCTACACCTTC. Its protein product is CASSEIGYGYTF.

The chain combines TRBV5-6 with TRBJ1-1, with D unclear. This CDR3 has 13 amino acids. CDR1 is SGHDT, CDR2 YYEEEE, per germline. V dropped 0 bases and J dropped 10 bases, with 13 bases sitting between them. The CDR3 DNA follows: TGTGCCAGCAGCTTGGGGCAGACCGGTTCAGCTTTCTTT. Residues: CASSLGQTGSAFF.

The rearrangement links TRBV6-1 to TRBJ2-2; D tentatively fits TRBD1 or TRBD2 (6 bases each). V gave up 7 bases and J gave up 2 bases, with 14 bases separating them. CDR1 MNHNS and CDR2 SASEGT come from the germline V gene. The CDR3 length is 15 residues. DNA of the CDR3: TGTGCCAGCATCGGGGGCGCGAGTAACACCGGGGAGCTGTTTTTT. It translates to CASIGGASNTGELFF.

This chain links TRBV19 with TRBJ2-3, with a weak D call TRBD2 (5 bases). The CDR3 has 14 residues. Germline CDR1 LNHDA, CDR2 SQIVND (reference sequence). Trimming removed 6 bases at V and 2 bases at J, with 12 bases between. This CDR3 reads CASRNDGNTDTQYF. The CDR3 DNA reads TGTGCCAGTAGGAATGACGGGAACACAGATACGCAGTATTTT.

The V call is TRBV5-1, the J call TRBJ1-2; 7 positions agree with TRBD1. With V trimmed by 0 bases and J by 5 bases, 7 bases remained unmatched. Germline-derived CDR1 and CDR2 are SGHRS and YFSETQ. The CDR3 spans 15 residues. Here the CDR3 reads CASSLEPGGGYGYTF. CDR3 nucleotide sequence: TGCGCCAGCAGCTTGGAGCCAGGGGGAGGTTATGGCTACACCTTC.

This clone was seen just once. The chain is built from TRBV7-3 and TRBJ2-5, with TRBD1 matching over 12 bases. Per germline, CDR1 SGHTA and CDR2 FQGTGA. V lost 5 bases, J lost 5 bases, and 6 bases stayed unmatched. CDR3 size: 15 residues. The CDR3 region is CASSPGQGARETQYF. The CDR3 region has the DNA TGTGCCAGCAGCCCGGGACAGGGGGCAAGGGAGACCCAGTACTTC.

The CDR3 loop reads CASSSGELAIGQPQHF. Written as DNA, the CDR3 is TGTGCCAGCAGTTCGGGGGAATTAGCAATCGGTCAGCCCCAGCATTTT. This sequence joins TRBV28 and TRBJ1-5, with D perhaps matching TRBD1 (5 bases). CDR1 and CDR2 from the germline V gene are MDHEN and SYDVKM. V was trimmed by 4 bases and J by 6 bases, leaving 19 bases between them. This CDR3 contains 16 residues. Together with reference TRBV28 and TRBJ1-5, the CDR3 gives the full variable domain: DVKVTQSSRYLVKRTGEKVFLECVQDMDHENMFWYRQDPGLGLRLIYFSYDVKMKEKGDIPEGYSVSREKKERFSLILESASTNQTSMYLCASSSGELAIGQPQHFGDGTRLSIL.

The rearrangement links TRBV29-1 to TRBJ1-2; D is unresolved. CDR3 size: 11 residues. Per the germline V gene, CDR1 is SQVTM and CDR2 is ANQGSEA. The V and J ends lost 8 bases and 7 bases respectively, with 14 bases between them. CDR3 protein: CSTPFGLGYTF. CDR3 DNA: TGCAGCACTCCCTTCGGGCTTGGCTACACCTTC.

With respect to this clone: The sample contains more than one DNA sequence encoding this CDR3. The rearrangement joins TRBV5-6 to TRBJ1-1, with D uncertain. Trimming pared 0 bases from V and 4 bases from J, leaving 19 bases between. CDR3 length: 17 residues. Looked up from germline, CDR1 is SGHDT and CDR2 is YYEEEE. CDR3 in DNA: TGTGCCAGCAGCTTGGCCGCGGCGCGCCGCCTAAGCACTGAAGCTTTCTTT. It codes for CASSLAAARRLSTEAFF.

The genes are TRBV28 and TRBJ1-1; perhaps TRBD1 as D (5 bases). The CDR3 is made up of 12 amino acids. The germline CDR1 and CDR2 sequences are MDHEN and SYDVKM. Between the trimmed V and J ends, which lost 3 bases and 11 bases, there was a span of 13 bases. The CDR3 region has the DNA TGTGCCAGCAGTTTTCAATCGGGGCGGGCTTTCTTT. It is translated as CASSFQSGRAFF.

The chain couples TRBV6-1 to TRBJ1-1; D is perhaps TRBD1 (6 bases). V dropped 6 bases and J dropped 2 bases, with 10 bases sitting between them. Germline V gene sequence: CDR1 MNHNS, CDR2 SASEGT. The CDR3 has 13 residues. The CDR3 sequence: CASRAGVNTEAFF. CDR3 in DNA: TGTGCCAGCAGAGCAGGGGTAAACACTGAAGCTTTCTTT.

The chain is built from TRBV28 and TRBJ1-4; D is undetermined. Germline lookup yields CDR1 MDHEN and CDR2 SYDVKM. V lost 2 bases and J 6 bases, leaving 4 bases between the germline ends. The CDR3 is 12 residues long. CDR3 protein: CASSLADEKLFF. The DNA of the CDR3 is TGTGCCAGCAGTTTAGCGGATGAAAAACTGTTTTTT.

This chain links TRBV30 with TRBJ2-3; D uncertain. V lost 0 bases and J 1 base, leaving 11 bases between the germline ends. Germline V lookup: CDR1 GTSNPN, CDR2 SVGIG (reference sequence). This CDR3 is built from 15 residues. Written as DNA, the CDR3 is TGTGCCTGGAGTGTCCCGGGCCAAGGCACAGATACGCAGTATTTT. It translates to CAWSVPGQGTDTQYF.

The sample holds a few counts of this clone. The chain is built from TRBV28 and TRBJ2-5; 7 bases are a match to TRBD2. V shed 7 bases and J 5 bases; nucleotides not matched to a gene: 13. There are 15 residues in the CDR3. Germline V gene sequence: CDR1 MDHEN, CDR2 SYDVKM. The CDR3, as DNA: TGTGCCAGCAATTCGGGGGGACGGGGCGGGGAGACCCAGTACTTC. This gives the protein CASNSGGRGGETQYF.

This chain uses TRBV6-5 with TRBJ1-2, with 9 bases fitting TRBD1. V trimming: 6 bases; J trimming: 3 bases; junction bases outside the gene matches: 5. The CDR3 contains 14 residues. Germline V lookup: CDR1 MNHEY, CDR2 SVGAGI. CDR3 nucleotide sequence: TGTGCCAGCAGCCGGGACAGGGTACACTATGGCTACACCTTC. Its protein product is CASSRDRVHYGYTF.

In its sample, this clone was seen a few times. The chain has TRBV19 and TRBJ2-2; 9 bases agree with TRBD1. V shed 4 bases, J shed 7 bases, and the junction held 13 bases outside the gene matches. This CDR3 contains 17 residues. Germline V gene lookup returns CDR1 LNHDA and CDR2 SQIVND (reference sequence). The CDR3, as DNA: TGTGCCAGTAGTAGAACCTCCGGGACAGGGAGGGACGGGGAGCTGTTTTTT. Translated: CASSRTSGTGRDGELFF.

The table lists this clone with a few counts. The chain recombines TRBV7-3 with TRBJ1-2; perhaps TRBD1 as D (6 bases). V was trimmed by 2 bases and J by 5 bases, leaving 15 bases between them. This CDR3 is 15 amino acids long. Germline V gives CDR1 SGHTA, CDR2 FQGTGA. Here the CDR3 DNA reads TGTGCCAGCAGCTTAGGCGGGGGGCTTGGATATGGCTACACCTTC. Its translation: CASSLGGGLGYGYTF.

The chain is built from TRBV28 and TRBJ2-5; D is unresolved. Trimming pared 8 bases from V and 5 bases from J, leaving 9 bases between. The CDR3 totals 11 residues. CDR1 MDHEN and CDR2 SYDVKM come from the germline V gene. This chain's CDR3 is CASGTRETQYF. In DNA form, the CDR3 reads TGTGCCAGCGGAACTCGGGAGACCCAGTACTTC.

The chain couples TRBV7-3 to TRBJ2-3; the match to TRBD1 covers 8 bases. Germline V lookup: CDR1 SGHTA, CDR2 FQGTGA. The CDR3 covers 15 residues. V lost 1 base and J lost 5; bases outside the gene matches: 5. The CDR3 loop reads CASSLMGTGGDTQYF. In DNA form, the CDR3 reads TGTGCCAGCAGCTTAATGGGGACAGGAGGAGATACGCAGTATTTT.

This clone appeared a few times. The CDR3 bases are TGTGCCAGTAGGAGGGATAACTATGGCTACACCTTC. It encodes CASRRDNYGYTF. This rearrangement joins TRBV19 to TRBJ1-2; D unresolved. The germline gives CDR1 LNHDA, CDR2 SQIVND (reference sequence). With 6 bases removed from V and 1 base from J, the gap between germline ends came to 6 bases. The CDR3 consists of 12 residues.